The clone carrying this T cell receptor beta chain was counted a single time. In the authors' methods: Amplification from reference gene primers served as the basis for estimated nucleated cell counts. This table comes from immunoSEQ multiplex PCR, and its TCRdb copy is limited to in-frame clones, with some not included. V and J calls plus clone size are reproduced from that table; the DNA served to infer D and trimming. The sample gives 300,000 to 450,000 clones, approximately 89% of which show up once; approximately 4.1% is in the top ten. Seattle patient enrollment occurred during active infection, with longitudinal follow-up thereafter. Germline CDR1 and CDR2: SGDLS and YYNGEE. V shed 3 bases and J shed 10 bases, with 8 bases lying between them. The CDR3 covers 12 residues. The data are from a study of blood T cell repertoires in COVID-19. Looking at the study overall: COVID-19 samples collected from the United States, Italy and Spain covered acute and convalescent phases. Sources were T cells, B-cell-depleted T cells, or PBMCs; the material itself was cDNA or gDNA.

The sequence came from a woman in her sixties or seventies with COVID-19, enrolled during active disease. Sequences were obtained from peripheral blood. This chain connects TRBV9 to TRBJ1-6, with D uncertain. The CDR3 nucleotides are TGTGCCAGCAGCGGATTTGAGTCACCCCTCCACTTT. As protein: CASSGFESPLHF.